The source of this T cell receptor beta chain is a study of blood T cell repertoires in COVID-19. Across the whole study: Both acute and convalescent COVID-19 samples were obtained from the United States, Italy and Spain.

Everyone who took part was roughly 18 to 95 years old, and they came from about 25 US areas. Donors were grouped by their self-reported clinical history. CDR1 MNHEY and CDR2 SVGEGT come from the germline V gene. The germline V and J ends were trimmed by 3 bases and 7 bases, with 10 bases remaining between them. The CDR3 is 13 residues long. Per the authors' pipeline: Estimation of nucleated cell counts was performed using reference gene primer amplification. TCRdb keeps only in-frame clones here, not all; method: immunoSEQ multiplex PCR. The V and J calls and clone size come from that table; D and trimming were worked out from the DNA. The sample contains about 270,000 clones, about 88% of which appear only once.

The chain links TRBV6-2 or TRBV6-3 to TRBJ1-5, with D perhaps matching TRBD1 (6 bases). Sample: PBMCs or T cells enriched from blood (not recorded which). The sequence derives from a woman aged 45 to 65 who had recovered from COVID-19. CDR3 in DNA: TGTGCCAGCAGTTATCCACAGGGACAGCCCCAGCATTTT. Its protein is CASSYPQGQPQHF.